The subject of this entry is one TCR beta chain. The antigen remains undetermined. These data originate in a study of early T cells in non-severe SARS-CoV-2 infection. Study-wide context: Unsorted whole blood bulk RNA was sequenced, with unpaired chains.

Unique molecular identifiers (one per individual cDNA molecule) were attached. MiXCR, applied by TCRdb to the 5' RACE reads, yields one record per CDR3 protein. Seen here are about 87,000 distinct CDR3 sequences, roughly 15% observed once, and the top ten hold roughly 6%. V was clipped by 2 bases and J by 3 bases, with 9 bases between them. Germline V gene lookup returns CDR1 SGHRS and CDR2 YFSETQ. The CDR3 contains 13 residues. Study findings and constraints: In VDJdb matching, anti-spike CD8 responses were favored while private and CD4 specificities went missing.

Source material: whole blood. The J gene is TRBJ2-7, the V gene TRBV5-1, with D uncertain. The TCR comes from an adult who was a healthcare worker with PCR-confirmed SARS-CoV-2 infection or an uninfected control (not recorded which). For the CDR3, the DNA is TGCGCCAGCAGCTTAACACGCGACTACGAGCAGTACTTC. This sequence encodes CASSLTRDYEQYF.